These 9 T cell receptor beta chains originate from one sample sequenced in a study of T cell changes during pregnancy in multiple sclerosis. Sequencing was performed with immunoSEQ multiplex PCR; in TCRdb, only in-frame clones are kept and a portion is missing. The sample has nearly 60,000 clones, about 90% seen once. The sample here was CD4+ T cells from peripheral blood mononuclear cells, taken after pregnancy. These receptors originate from a female donor in good health, enrolled as a control in a pregnancy study.

Only one count was recorded for this clone. V gene TRBV11-2 combines with J gene TRBJ2-7; possibly TRBD1 for D (6 bases). Germline-derived CDR1 and CDR2 are SGHAT and FQNNGV. V was clipped by 5 bases and J by 8 bases, with 10 bases between them. The CDR3 spans 11 residues. The CDR3 spells CASSRTGKQYF. CDR3 sequence (DNA): TGTGCCAGCAGCCGAACAGGGAAGCAGTACTTC.

V gene TRBV5-6 combines with J gene TRBJ1-2; TRBD1 matches 8 bases. The CDR3 has 14 residues. Trimming removed 4 bases from V and 4 bases from J; junction bases left unmatched: 6. From germline, CDR1 is SGHDT and CDR2 YYEEEE. CDR3 sequence: CASSPHDRGYGYTF. The CDR3 DNA reads as TGTGCCAGCAGCCCGCACGACAGGGGCTATGGCTACACCTTC.

This clone was recorded only once. The rearrangement links TRBV6-4 to TRBJ2-3; 9 bases line up with TRBD1. The germline CDR1 and CDR2 sequences are MRHNA and SNTAGT. J lost 1 base, V lost 0 bases, and 8 bases had no gene match. The CDR3 is 18 amino acids. The CDR3 sequence is CASSDSRDRVEGTDTQYF. As DNA, the CDR3 is TGTGCCAGCAGTGACTCTCGGGACAGGGTCGAGGGCACAGATACGCAGTATTTT.

The rearrangement uses TRBV5-1 and TRBJ2-7; a possible D gene is TRBD1 (6 bases). The V end lost 0 bases, the J end lost 4 bases, and 11 bases lay between the germline ends. The CDR3 contains 14 residues. Germline CDR1 is SGHRS and CDR2 is YFSETQ. This CDR3 reads CASSLGDNEYEQYF. The CDR3 DNA is TGCGCCAGCAGCTTGGGGGACAACGAGTACGAGCAGTACTTC.

The chain employs TRBV4-2 and TRBJ2-3; D possibly corresponds to TRBD1 (5 bases). The germline V gene has CDR1 LGHNA and CDR2 YNFKEQ. Trimming took off 1 base at V and 0 bases at J, with 8 bases between the two ends. The CDR3 sequence is 15 residues long. CDR3 residues: CASSQGQSSTDTQYF. The CDR3 bases are TGTGCCAGCAGCCAAGGACAGTCAAGCACAGATACGCAGTATTTT.

The rearrangement uses TRBV9 and TRBJ2-1, with 8 bases matching TRBD2. The CDR3 totals 15 residues. Germline V gene sequence: CDR1 SGDLS, CDR2 YYNGEE. V lost 4 bases, J lost 9 bases, and 12 bases stayed unmatched. The CDR3 loop is CASSPPGLEVGEQFF. As DNA, the CDR3 is TGTGCCAGCAGCCCACCGGGACTAGAAGTAGGTGAGCAGTTCTTC.

The chain carries TRBV7-2 and TRBJ1-1, with 8 bases aligning to TRBD1. This CDR3 has 15 residues. The germline V gene encodes CDR1 SGHTA and CDR2 FQGNSA. After removal of 4 bases from V and 5 bases from J, the junction contained 9 bases not matched to a gene. CDR3: CASSSQGASGTEAFF. CDR3 in DNA: TGTGCCAGCAGCTCCCAGGGGGCGAGTGGAACTGAAGCTTTCTTT.

The V and J genes are TRBV6-1 and TRBJ2-1; 8 positions agree with TRBD2. The CDR3 contains 17 residues. Unmatched junction bases numbered 9, after V lost 0 bases and J lost 5 bases. The germline gives CDR1 MNHNS, CDR2 SASEGT. DNA for the CDR3: TGTGCCAGCAGTGAAGCGCGGGGGGACAAGGCACACAATGAGCAGTTCTTC. Translating it yields CASSEARGDKAHNEQFF.

The rearrangement uses TRBV4-1 and TRBJ1-1; tentative D call: TRBD1 (5 bases). Germline values: CDR1 MGHRA, CDR2 YSYEKL. The CDR3 totals 15 residues. Deletions cut 0 bases from V and 12 bases from J, with 20 bases between. Here the CDR3 DNA reads TGCGCCAGCAGCCAAGACCTCCAGGGAGGTCTCCCTTCTTTCTTT. Translating it yields CASSQDLQGGLPSFF.